The clone carrying this TCR beta chain has only a few counts. What it binds is not known. The CDR3 is made up of 14 amino acids. Deletions cut 0 bases from V and 2 bases from J, with 8 bases between. Germline CDR1 SEHNR, CDR2 FQNEAQ (reference sequence). The source material, RNA transcripts, was used to amplify TCR beta CDR3 regions. The study used the HTBI primer set for a first-round RT-PCR of the TCR CDR3. TCRdb reprocessed the multiplex PCR reads via MiXCR and lists one record per CDR3 protein. The table shows hundreds of thousands of distinct CDR3 sequences, with approximately 14% occurring only once. This record comes from a study of T cells in Graves' hyperthyroidism and ophthalmopathy. Study observations and caveats: Most thyroid clonotypes expanded above 0.001 appeared in blood too. The model's output predicted ophthalmopathy at a median of roughly seven months prior to onset.

Each ophthalmopathy patient scored at least 3 on the Clinical Activity Score and at least 4 on NOSPECS grade, with duration under 3 months. The chain has TRBV7-9 and TRBJ2-7; the D is unclear. Sequenced input: blood. The TCR was taken from a woman aged 35 to 49 with Graves' ophthalmopathy. DNA for the CDR3: TGTGCCAGCAGCTTAGCGCGCACCCCCTACGAGCAGTACTTC. The encoded protein is CASSLARTPYEQYF. The full variable domain, completed using reference TRBV7-9 and TRBJ2-7, is DTGVSQNPRHKITKRGQNVTFRCDPISEHNRLYWYRQTLGQGPEFLTYFQNEAQLEKSRLLSDRFSAERPKGSFSTLEIQRTEQGDSAMYLCASSLARTPYEQYFGPGTRLTVT.